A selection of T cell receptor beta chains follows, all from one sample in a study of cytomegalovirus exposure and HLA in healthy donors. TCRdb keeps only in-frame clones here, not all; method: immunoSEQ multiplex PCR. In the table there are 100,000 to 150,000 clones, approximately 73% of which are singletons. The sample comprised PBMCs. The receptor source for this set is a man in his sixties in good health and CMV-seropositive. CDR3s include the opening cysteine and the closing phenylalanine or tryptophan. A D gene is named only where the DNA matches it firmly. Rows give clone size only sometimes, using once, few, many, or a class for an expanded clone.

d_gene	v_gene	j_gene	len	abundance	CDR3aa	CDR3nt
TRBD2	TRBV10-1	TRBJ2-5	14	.	CDRPWRGSGETQYF	TGCGACAGGCCCTGGCGGGGGTCTGGAGAGACCCAGTACTTC
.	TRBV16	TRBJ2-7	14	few	CASSQGTSVYEQYF	TGTGCCAGCAGCCAAGGGACATCCGTTTACGAGCAGTACTTC
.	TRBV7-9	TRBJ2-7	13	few	CAGTGTRVGEQYF	TGTGCCGGAACAGGGACCCGGGTGGGGGAGCAGTACTTC
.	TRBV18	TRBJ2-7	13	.	CASSPDRNDEQYF	TGTGCCAGCTCACCGGACAGAAACGACGAGCAGTACTTC
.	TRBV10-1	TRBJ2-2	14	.	CASRATVNTGELFF	TGCGCCAGCAGAGCGACAGTGAACACCGGGGAGCTGTTTTTT
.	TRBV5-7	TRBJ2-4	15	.	CASSPNRGLKNIQYF	TGTGCCAGCAGCCCTAACAGGGGACTGAAAAACATTCAGTACTTC
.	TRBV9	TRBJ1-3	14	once	CASSVGATGNTIYF	TGTGCCAGCAGCGTAGGGGCAACTGGAAACACCATATATTTT
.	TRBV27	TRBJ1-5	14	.	CASSWRSGNQPQHF	TGTGCCAGCAGTTGGAGGTCTGGCAATCAGCCCCAGCATTTT
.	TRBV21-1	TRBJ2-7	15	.	CASSRRAGEGGEQYF	TGTGCCAGCAGCCGAAGAGCGGGGGAAGGGGGCGAGCAGTACTTC
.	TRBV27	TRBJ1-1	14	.	CASSLRGGNTEAFF	TGTGCCAGCAGTTTAAGGGGCGGGAACACTGAAGCTTTCTTT
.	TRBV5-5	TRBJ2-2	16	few	CASSLAPNANTGELFF	TGTGCCAGCAGCTTGGCACCTAACGCGAACACCGGGGAGCTGTTTTTT
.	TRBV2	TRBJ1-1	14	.	CASSYGLEGTEAFF	TGTGCCAGCAGTTACGGTCTTGAGGGCACTGAAGCTTTCTTT
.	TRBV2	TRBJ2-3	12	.	CASSVATDTQYF	TGTGCCAGCAGTGTGGCTACAGATACGCAGTATTTT
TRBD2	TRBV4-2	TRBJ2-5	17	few	CASSQGTSGGAQETQYF	TGTGCCAGCAGCCAAGGGACTAGCGGGGGGGCCCAAGAGACCCAGTACTTC
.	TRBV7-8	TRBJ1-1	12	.	CASSFVTGKAFF	TGTGCCAGCAGCTTCGTAACAGGGAAAGCTTTCTTT
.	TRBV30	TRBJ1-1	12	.	CAWSRPKAGAFF	TGTGCCTGGAGCCGTCCGAAGGCGGGAGCTTTCTTT
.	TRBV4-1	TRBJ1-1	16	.	CASSPSGTRRNTEAFF	TGCGCCAGCAGCCCGTCCGGGACAAGGAGGAACACTGAAGCTTTCTTT
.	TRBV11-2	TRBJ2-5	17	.	CASSLIPRTVHQETQYF	TGTGCCAGCAGCTTAATTCCTCGGACAGTACACCAAGAGACCCAGTACTTC
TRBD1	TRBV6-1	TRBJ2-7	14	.	CASRPGQGSYEQYF	TGTGCCAGCAGGCCGGGACAGGGGTCCTACGAGCAGTACTTC
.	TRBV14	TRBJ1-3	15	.	CASSQGRDTAYTIYF	TGTGCCAGCAGCCAAGGAAGGGACACGGCATACACCATATATTTT
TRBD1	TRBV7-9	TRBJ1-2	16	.	CASSPEGGTGLGGYTF	TGTGCCAGCAGCCCCGAGGGAGGGACAGGCTTGGGTGGCTACACCTTC
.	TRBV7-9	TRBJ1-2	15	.	CASSPQAGRAYGYTF	TGTGCCAGCAGCCCCCAGGCGGGAAGGGCCTATGGCTACACCTTC
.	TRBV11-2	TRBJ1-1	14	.	CASSLEQARSNPLF	TGTGCCAGCAGCTTAGAACAGGCGCGGAGCAACCCTCTCTTT
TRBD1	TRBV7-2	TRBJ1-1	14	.	CASSLGGQGIGAFF	TGTGCCAGCAGCTTGGGGGGACAGGGGATCGGAGCTTTCTTT
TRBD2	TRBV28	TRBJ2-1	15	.	CASSFVLAGGGEQFF	TGTGCCAGCAGTTTCGTTCTAGCGGGGGGGGGTGAGCAGTTCTTC
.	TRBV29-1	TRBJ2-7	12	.	CSVEGTRDEQYF	TGCAGCGTTGAGGGGACTCGTGACGAGCAGTACTTC
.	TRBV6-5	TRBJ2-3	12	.	CASSTLANTQYF	TGTGCCAGCAGCACACTAGCAAACACGCAGTATTTT
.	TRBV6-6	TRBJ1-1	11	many	CASSRNTEAFF	TGTGCCAGCAGCCGGAACACTGAAGCTTTCTTT
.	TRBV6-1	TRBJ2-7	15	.	CASSEKYRTDYEQYF	TGTGCCAGCAGTGAAAAGTATCGGACAGACTACGAGCAGTACTTC
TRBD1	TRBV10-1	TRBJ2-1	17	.	CASSESMGDRAGNEQFF	TGCGCCAGCAGTGAGTCGATGGGGGACAGGGCGGGGAATGAGCAGTTCTTC
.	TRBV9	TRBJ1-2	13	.	CASSVKGVEGYTF	TGTGCCAGCAGCGTAAAGGGAGTGGAAGGCTACACCTTC
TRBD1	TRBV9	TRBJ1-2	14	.	CASSATGEPYGYTF	TGTGCCAGCAGCGCGACAGGGGAACCTTATGGCTACACCTTC
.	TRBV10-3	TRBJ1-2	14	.	CAISPSGENYGYTF	TGTGCCATCAGCCCCTCGGGGGAGAACTATGGCTACACCTTC
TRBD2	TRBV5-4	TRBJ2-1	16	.	CASSPPGASGDNEQFF	TGTGCCAGCAGCCCACCTGGCGCTAGCGGGGACAATGAGCAGTTCTTC
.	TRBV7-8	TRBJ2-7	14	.	CASSTQGGVYEQYF	TGTGCCAGCAGCACCCAGGGGGGAGTCTACGAGCAGTACTTC
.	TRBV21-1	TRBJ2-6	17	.	CASSSDRGNPGANVLTF	TGTGCCAGCAGCTCGGACAGGGGAAATCCTGGGGCCAACGTCCTGACTTTC
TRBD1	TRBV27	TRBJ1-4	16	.	CASSEFTGALNEKLFF	TGTGCCAGCAGTGAATTCACAGGGGCCCTCAATGAAAAACTGTTTTTT
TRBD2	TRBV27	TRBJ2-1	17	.	CASSFPTSGGAYNEQFF	TGTGCCAGCAGTTTCCCGACTAGCGGGGGGGCTTACAATGAGCAGTTCTTC
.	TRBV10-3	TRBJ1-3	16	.	CAISTGRGGSGNTIYF	TGTGCCATCAGTACAGGCAGAGGGGGCTCTGGAAACACCATATATTTT
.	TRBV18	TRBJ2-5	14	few	CASSPQRGTETQYF	TGTGCCAGCTCACCCCAGAGGGGGACGGAGACCCAGTACTTC
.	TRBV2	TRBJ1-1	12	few	CASSDQYTEAFF	TGTGCCAGCAGTGACCAGTACACTGAAGCTTTCTTT
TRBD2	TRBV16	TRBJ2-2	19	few	CASSHPGTSGGSTTGELFF	TGTGCCAGCAGCCACCCCGGGACTAGCGGGGGGTCTACCACCGGGGAGCTGTTTTTT
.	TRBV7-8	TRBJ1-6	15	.	CASSLDGTLESPLHF	TGTGCCAGCAGCTTAGATGGCACGCTGGAGTCACCCCTCCACTTT
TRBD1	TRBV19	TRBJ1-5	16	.	CASHNPQGATNQPQHF	TGTGCCAGCCATAACCCACAGGGGGCTACCAATCAGCCCCAGCATTTT
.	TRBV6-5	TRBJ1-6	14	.	CASSSSGLNSPLHF	TGTGCCAGCAGTTCCTCCGGTCTAAATTCACCCCTCCACTTT
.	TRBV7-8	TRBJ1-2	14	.	CASSHVRDRYGYTF	TGTGCCAGCAGCCATGTCAGGGATCGCTATGGCTACACCTTC
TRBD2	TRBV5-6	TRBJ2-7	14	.	CASSFASGGDEQYF	TGTGCCAGCAGCTTTGCTAGCGGGGGAGACGAGCAGTACTTC
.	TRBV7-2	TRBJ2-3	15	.	CASSLGGQITDTQYF	TGTGCCAGCAGCTTAGGGGGGCAGATCACAGATACGCAGTATTTT
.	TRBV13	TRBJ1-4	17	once	CASSLGFYGQGSEKLFF	TGTGCCAGCAGCTTAGGTTTCTACGGCCAGGGTAGCGAAAAACTGTTTTTT